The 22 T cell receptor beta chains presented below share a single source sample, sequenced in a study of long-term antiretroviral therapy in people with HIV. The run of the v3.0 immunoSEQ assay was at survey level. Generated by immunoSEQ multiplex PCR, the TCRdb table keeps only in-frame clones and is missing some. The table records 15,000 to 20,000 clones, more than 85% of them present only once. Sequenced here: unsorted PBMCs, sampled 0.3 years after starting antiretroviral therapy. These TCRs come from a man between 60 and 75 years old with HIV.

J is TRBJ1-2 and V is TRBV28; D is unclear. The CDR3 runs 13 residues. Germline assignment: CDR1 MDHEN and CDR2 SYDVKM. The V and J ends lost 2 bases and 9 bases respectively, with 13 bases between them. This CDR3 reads CASSLISARSYTF. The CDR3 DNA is TGTGCCAGCAGTTTAATCTCCGCCCGAAGCTACACCTTC.

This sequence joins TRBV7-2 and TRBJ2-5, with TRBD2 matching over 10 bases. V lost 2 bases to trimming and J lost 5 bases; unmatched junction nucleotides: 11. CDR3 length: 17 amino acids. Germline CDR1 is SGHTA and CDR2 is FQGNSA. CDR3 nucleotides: TGTGCCAGCAGCTTAAGTCTCCTAGCGGGGGCCGGGGAGACCCAGTACTTC. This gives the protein CASSLSLLAGAGETQYF.

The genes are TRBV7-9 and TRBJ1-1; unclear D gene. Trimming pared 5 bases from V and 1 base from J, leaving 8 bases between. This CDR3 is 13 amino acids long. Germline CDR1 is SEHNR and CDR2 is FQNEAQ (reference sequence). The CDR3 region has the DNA TGTGCCAGCAGCCCCCCGTCGAACACTGAAGCTTTCTTT. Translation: CASSPPSNTEAFF. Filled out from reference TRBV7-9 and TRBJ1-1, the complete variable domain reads DTGVSQNPRHKITKRGQNVTFRCDPISEHNRLYWYRQTLGQGPEFLTYFQNEAQLEKSRLLSDRFSAERPKGSFSTLEIQRTEQGDSAMYLCASSPPSNTEAFFGQGTRLTVV.

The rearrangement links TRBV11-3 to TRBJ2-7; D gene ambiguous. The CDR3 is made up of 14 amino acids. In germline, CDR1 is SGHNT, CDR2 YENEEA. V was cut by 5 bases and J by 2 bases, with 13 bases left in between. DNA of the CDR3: TGTGCCAGCAGCGCATTGGGTCCCCCCTACGAGCAGTACTTC. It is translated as CASSALGPPYEQYF.

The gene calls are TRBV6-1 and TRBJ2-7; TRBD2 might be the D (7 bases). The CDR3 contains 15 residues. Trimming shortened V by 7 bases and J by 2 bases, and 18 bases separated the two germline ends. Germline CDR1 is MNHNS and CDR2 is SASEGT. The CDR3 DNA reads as TGTGCCAGCACGCTGGGAGGGAGGGGGACCTACGAGCAGTACTTC. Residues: CASTLGGRGTYEQYF.

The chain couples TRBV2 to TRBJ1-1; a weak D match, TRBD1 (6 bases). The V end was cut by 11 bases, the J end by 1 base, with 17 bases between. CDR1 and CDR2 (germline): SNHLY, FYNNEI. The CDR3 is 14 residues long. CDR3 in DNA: TGTGCCGGAAATCAACAGGGAGAGAACACTGAAGCTTTCTTT. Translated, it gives CAGNQQGENTEAFF.

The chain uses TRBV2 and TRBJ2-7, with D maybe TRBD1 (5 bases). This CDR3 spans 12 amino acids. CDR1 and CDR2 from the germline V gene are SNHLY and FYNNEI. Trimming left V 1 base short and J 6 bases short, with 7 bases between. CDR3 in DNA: TGTGCCAGCAGTGAAGTGGGGCCCGAGCAGTACTTC. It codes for CASSEVGPEQYF. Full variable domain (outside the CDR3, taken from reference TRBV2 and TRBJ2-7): EPEVTQTPSHQVTQMGQEVILRCVPISNHLYFYWYRQILGQKVEFLVSFYNNEISEKSEIFDDQFSVERPDGSNFTLKIRSTKLEDSAMYFCASSEVGPEQYFGPGTRLTVT.

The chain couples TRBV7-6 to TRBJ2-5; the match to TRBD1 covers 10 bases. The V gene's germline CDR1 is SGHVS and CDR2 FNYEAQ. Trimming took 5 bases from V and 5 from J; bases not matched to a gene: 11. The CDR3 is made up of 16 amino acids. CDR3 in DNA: TGTGCCAGCAGCCCAAATTGGGACAGGGGCGGTGAGACCCAGTACTTC. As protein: CASSPNWDRGGETQYF. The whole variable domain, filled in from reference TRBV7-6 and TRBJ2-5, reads GAGVSQSPRYKVTKRGQDVALRCDPISGHVSLYWYRQALGQGPEFLTYFNYEAQQDKSGLPNDRFSAERPEGSISTLTIQRTEQRDSAMYRCASSPNWDRGGETQYFGPGTRLLVL.

The CDR3 sequence: CSAKNTEAFF. CDR3 nucleotide sequence: TGCAGTGCTAAAAACACTGAAGCTTTCTTT. The chain links TRBV20-1 to TRBJ1-1; D gene unclear. Germline loops: CDR1 DFQATT, CDR2 SNEGSKA (reference sequence). V lost 4 bases and J lost 2, with 2 bases in between. The CDR3 has 10 amino acids.

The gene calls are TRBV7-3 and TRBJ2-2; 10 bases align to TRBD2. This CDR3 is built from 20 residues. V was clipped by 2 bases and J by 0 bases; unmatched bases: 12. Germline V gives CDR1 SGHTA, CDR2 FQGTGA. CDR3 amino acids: CASSLYLGLAGDPNTGELFF. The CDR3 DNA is TGTGCCAGCAGCTTATACCTTGGCCTAGCGGGGGACCCGAACACCGGGGAGCTGTTTTTT.

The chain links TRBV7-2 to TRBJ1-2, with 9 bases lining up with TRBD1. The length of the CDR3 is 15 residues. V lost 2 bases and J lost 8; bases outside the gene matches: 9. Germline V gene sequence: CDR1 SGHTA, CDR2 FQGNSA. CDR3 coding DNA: TGTGCCAGCAGCTTAACTAGGACAGGGGTGGGCGGCTACACCTTC. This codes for CASSLTRTGVGGYTF. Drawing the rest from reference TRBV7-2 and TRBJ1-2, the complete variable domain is GAGVSQSPSNKVTEKGKDVELRCDPISGHTALYWYRQSLGQGLEFLIYFQGNSAPDKSGLPSDRFSAERTGGSVSTLTIQRTQQEDSAVYLCASSLTRTGVGGYTFGSGTRLTVV.

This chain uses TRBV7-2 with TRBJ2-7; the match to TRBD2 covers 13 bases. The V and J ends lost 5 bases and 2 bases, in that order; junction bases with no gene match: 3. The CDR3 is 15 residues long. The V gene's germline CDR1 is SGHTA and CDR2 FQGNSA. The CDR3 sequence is CASSQTSGGAYEQYF. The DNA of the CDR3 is TGTGCCAGCAGCCAAACTAGCGGGGGGGCCTACGAGCAGTACTTC.

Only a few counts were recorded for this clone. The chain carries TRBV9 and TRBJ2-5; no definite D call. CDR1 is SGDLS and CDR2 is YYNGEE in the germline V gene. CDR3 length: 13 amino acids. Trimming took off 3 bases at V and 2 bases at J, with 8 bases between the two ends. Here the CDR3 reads CASSGRIQETQYF. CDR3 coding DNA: TGTGCCAGCAGCGGACGGATTCAAGAGACCCAGTACTTC.

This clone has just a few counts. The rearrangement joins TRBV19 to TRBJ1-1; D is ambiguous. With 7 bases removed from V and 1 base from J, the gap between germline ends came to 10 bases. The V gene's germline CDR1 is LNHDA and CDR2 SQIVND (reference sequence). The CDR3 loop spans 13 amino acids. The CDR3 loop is CASTPTKNTEAFF. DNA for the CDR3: TGTGCCAGTACCCCGACAAAGAACACTGAAGCTTTCTTT.

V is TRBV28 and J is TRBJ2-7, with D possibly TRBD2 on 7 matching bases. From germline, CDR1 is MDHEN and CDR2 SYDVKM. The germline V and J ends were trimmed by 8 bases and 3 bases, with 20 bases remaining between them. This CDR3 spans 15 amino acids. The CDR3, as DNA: TGTGCCAGCTCCCCCCCGGGGGGCCCCTACTACGAGCAGTACTTC. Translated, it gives CASSPPGGPYYEQYF.

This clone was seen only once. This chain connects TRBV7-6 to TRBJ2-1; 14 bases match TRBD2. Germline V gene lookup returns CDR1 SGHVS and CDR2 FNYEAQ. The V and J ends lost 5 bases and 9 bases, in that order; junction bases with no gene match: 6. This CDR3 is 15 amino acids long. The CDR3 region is CASSLGTSGSSEQFF. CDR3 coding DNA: TGTGCCAGCAGCCTTGGGACTAGCGGGAGTAGTGAGCAGTTCTTC.

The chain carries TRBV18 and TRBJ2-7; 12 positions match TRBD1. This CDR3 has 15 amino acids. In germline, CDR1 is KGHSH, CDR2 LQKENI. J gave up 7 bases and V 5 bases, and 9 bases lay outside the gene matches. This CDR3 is CASSFVGQGAKEQYF. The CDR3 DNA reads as TGTGCCAGCTCATTCGTGGGACAGGGGGCGAAAGAGCAGTACTTC.

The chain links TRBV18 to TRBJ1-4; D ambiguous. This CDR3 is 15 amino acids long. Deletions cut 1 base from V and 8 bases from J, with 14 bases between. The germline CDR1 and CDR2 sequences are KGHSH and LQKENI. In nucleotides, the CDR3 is TGTGCCAGCTCACCACGTCTGGACCTTGGAGAAAAACTGTTTTTT. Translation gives CASSPRLDLGEKLFF.

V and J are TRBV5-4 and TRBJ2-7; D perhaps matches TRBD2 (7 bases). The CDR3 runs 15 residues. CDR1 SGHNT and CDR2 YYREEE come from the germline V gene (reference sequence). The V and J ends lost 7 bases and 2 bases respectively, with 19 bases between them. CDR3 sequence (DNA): TGTGCCAGCTTGCCGGACGGGGGGCTTGCCTACGAGCAGTACTTC. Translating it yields CASLPDGGLAYEQYF.

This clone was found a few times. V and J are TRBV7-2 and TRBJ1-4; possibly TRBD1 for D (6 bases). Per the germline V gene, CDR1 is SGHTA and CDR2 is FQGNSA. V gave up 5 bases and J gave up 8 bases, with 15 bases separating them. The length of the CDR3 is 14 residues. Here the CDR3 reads CASSLHRAGEKLFF. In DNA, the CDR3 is TGTGCCAGCAGCCTTCACAGGGCAGGAGAAAAACTGTTTTTT.

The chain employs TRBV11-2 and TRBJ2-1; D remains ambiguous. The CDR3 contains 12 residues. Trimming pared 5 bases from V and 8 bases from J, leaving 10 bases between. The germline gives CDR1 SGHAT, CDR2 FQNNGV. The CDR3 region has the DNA TGTGCCAGCAGCAAGTCAGGCGATGAGCAGTTCTTC. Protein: CASSKSGDEQFF.

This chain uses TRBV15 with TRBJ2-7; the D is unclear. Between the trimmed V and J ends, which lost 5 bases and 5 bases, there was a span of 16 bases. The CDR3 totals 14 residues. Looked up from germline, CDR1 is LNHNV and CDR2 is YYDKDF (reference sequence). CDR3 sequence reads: CATSSSNPADEQYF. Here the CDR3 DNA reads TGTGCCACCAGCTCTTCTAACCCGGCGGACGAGCAGTACTTC.